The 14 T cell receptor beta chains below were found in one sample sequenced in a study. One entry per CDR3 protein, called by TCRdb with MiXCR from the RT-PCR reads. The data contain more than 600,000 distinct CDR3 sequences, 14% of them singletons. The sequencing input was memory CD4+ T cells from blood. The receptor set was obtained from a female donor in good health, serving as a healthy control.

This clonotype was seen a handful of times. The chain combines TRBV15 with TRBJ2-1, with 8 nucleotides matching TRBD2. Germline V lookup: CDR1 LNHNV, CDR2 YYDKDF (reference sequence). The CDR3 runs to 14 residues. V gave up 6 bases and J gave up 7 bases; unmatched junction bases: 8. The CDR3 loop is CATRELAEGNEQFF. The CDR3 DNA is TGTGCCACCAGAGAACTAGCGGAGGGTAATGAGCAGTTCTTC.

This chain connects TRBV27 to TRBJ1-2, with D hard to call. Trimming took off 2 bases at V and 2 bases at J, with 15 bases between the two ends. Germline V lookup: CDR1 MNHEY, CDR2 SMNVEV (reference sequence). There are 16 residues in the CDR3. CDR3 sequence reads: CASSLAHDILNYGYTF. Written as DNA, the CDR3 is TGTGCCAGCAGTTTAGCCCACGACATCCTAAACTATGGCTACACCTTC.

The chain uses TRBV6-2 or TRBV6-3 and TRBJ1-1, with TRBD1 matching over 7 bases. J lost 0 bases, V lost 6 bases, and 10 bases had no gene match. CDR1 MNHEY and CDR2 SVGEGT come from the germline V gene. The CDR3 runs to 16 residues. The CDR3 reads CASSSAGQLMNTEAFF. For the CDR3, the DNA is TGTGCCAGCAGCTCAGCGGGACAGCTTATGAACACTGAAGCTTTCTTT.

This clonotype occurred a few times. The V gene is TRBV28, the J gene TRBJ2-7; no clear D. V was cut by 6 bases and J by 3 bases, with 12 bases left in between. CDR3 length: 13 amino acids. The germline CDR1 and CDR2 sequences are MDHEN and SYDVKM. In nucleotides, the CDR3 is TGTGCCAGCAGCCGACGGCAATACTACGAGCAGTACTTC. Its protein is CASSRRQYYEQYF.

In DNA form, the CDR3 reads TGTGCCAGCAGCCCCAGACAGGGCCTGTGGGAGACCCAGTACTTC. Protein product: CASSPRQGLWETQYF. The chain carries TRBV6-6 and TRBJ2-5, with 7 bases lining up with TRBD1. This CDR3 spans 15 amino acids. V lost 6 bases, J lost 5 bases, and 12 bases stayed unmatched. CDR1 and CDR2 (germline): MNHNY, SVGAGI (reference sequence).

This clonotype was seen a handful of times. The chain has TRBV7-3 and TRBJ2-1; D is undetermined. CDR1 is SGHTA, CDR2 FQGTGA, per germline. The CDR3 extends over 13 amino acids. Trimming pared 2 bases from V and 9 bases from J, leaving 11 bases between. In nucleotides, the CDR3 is TGTGCCAGCAGCTTAGGGTCGGGCGCTGAGCAGTTCTTC. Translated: CASSLGSGAEQFF.

The CDR3 spells CASSVDRGPTDTQYF. CDR3 bases: TGTGCCAGCAGCGTAGACCGGGGGCCCACAGATACGCAGTATTTT. The rearrangement joins TRBV9 to TRBJ2-3; the D gene could be TRBD1 or TRBD2 (6 bases each). V gave up 0 bases and J gave up 2 bases, with 10 bases separating them. CDR1 is SGDLS, CDR2 YYNGEE, per germline. The CDR3 covers 15 residues.

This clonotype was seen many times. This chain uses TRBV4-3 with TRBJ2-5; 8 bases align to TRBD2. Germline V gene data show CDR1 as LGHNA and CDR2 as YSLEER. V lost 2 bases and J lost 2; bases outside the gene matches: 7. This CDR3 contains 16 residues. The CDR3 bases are TGCGCCAGCAGCCAAACGAGCGGGGGTTGGCAAGAGACCCAGTACTTC. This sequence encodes CASSQTSGGWQETQYF.

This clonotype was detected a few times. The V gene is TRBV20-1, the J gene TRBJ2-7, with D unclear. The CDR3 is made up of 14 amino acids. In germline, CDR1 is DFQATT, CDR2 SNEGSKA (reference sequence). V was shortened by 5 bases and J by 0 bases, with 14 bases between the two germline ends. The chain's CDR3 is CSAPVRDSSYEQYF. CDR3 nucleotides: TGCAGTGCTCCCGTGAGAGATAGCTCCTACGAGCAGTACTTC.

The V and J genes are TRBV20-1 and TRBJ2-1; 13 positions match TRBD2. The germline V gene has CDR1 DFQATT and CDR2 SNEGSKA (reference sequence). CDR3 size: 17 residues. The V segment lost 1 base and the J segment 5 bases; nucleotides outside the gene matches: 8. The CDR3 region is CSARGLPGLAGNNEQFF. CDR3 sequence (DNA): TGCAGTGCTAGAGGGCTACCGGGACTAGCGGGAAACAATGAGCAGTTCTTC.

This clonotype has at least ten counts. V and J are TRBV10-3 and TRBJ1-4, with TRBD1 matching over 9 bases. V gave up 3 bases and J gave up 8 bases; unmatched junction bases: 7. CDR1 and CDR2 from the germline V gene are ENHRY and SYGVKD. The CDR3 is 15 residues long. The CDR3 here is CAISDPTGGREKLFF. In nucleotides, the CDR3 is TGTGCCATCAGTGATCCGACAGGGGGACGAGAAAAACTGTTTTTT.

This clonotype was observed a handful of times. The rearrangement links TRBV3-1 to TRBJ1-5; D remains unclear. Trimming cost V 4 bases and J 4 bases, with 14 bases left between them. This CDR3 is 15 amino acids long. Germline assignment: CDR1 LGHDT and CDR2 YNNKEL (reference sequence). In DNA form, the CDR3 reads TGTGCCAGCAGCCCCTCGAGTGTGGGGAATCAGCCCCAGCATTTT. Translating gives CASSPSSVGNQPQHF.

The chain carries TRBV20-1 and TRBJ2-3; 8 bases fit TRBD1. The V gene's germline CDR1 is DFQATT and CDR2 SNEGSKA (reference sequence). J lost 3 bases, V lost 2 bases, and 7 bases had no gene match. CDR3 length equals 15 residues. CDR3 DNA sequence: TGCAGTGCTAGATGGCGGGACAGGAGGACAGATACGCAGTATTTT. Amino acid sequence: CSARWRDRRTDTQYF.

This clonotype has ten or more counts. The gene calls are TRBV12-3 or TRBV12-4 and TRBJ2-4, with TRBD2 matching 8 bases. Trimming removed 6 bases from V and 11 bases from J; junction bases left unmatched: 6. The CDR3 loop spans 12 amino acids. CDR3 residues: CASSLRGVLQYF. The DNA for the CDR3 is TGTGCCAGCAGCCTGCGGGGGGTTCTTCAGTACTTC.